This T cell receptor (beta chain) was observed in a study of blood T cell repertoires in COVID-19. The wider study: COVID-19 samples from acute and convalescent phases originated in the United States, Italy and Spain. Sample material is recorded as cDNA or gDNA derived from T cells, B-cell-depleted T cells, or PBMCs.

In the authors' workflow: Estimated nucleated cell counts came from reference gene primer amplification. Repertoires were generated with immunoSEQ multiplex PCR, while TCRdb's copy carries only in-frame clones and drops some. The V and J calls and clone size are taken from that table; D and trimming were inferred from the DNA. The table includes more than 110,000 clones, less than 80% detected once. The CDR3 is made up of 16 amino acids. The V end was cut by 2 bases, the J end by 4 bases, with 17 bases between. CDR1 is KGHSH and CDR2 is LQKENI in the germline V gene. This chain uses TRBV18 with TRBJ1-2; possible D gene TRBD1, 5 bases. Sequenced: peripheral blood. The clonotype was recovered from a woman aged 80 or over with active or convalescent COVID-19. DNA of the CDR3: TGTGCCAGCTCACCATTTGGACCGACAGAGAGCTATGGCTACACCTTC. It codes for CASSPFGPTESYGYTF.